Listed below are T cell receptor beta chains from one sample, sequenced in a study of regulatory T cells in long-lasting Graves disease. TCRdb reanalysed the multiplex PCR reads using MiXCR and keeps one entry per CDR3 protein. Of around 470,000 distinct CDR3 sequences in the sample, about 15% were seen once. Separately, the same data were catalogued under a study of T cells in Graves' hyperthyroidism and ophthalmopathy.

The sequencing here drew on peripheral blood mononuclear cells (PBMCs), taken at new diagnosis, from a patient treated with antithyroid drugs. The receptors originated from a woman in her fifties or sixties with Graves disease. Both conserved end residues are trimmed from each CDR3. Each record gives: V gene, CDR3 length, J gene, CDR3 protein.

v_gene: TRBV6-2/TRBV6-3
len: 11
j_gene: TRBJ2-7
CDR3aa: ASSAQTDYEQY

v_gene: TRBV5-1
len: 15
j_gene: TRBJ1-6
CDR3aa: ASSLQPDRKNNSPLH

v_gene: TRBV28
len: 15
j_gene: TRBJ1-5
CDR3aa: ASRRPGQGYSNQPQH

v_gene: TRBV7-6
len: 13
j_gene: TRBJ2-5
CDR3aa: ASSSTGGSRETQY

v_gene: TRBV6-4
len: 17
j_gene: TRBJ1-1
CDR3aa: ASSGFRAEPGKTNTEAF

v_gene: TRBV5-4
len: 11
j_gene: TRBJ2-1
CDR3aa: ASSLVGSHEQF

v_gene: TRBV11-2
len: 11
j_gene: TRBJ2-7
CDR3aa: ASRPASSYEQY

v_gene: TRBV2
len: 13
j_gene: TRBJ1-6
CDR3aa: ASSRDTARNSPLH

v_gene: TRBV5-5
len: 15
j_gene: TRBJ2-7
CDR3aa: ASSSAGTSGRGYEQY

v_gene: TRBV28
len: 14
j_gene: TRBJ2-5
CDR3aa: ASSHPGTGAGETQY

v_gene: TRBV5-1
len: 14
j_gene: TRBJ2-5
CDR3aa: ASSPGVAGVVETQY

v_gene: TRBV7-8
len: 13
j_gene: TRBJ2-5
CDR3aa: ASSSRTSPQETQY

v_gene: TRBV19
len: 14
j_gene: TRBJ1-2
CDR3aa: ASRISGQATSYGYT

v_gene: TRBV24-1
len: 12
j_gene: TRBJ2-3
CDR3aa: ATSARLSTDTQY

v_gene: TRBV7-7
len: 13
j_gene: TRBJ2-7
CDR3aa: ASSPGQVSPYEQY

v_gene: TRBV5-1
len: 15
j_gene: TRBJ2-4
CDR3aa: ASSFGTSGGEMGSQY

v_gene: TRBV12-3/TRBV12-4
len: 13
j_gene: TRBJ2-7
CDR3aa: ASSLKAGGSYEQY

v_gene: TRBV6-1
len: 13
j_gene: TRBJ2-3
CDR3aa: ASVIGRRDTDTQY

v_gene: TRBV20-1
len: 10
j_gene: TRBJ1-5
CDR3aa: SAAQGGQPQH

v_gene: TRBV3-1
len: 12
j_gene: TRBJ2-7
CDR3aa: ASSHTSGTYEQY

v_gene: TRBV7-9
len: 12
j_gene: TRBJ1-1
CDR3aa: ASSLALAGARAF

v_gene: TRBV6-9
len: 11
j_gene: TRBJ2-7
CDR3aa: ASSYVQGDEQY

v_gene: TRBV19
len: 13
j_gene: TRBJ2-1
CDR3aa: ASSMALAAYNEQF

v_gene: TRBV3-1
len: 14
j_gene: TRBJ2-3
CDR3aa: ASSQWGAGDTDTQY

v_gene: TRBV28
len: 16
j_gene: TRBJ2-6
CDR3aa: ASSLWGQGSSGANVLT

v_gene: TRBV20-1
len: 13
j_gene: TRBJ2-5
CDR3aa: SARRLAGVGETQY

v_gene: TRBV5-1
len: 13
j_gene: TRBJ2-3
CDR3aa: ASSPGASRSDTQY

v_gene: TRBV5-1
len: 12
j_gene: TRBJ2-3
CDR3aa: ASSFERSTDTQY

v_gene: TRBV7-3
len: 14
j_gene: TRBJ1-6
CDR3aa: ASSSQGAGDNSPLH

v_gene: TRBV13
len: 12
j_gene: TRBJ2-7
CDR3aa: ASSGPGRNYEQY

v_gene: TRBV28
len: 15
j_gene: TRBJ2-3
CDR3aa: ASSLGGLAGGDYTQY

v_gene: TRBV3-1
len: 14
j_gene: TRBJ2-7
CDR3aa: ASSQDRGQGGYEQY

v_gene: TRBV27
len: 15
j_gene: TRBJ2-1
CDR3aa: ASSSGTSENPYNEQF

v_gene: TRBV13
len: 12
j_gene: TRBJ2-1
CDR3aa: ASSLGSMNNEQF

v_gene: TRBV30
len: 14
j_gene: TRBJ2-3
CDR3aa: AWSPPAGKYTDTQY

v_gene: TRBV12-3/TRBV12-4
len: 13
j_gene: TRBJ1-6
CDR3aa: ASSFGQLLDSPLH